The 18 T cell receptor beta chains given below trace back to one sample, sequenced in a study of blood T cell repertoires in COVID-19. Produced via immunoSEQ multiplex PCR; TCRdb's table is partial and in-frame only. This sample yields some 96,000 clones, of which approximately 86% are seen a single time; 13% belongs to the top ten. The material sequenced was peripheral blood. The origin of the receptors is a man aged 50 to 59 with active or convalescent COVID-19.

The chain has TRBV18 and TRBJ2-3, with TRBD2 matching over 8 bases. Germline lookup yields CDR1 KGHSH and CDR2 LQKENI. V trimming: 3 bases; J trimming: 4 bases; junction bases outside the gene matches: 3. The CDR3 loop spans 14 amino acids. The DNA for the CDR3 is TGTGCCAGCTCACCCGGGACTAGATCAGATACGCAGTATTTT. Translated, it gives CASSPGTRSDTQYF.

The rearrangement uses TRBV5-1 and TRBJ2-3, with a weak D call TRBD1 (6 bases). Per germline, CDR1 SGHRS and CDR2 YFSETQ. The CDR3 contains 16 residues. V was clipped by 2 bases and J by 1 base, with 14 bases between them. CDR3 sequence: CASSFQGLEGTDTQYF. CDR3 bases: TGCGCCAGCAGCTTTCAGGGGCTAGAAGGCACAGATACGCAGTATTTT.

This rearrangement joins TRBV29-1 to TRBJ1-2, with TRBD1 identical over 7 bases. Unmatched junction bases numbered 9, after V lost 7 bases and J lost 7 bases. The CDR3 covers 12 residues. Germline V lookup: CDR1 SQVTM, CDR2 ANQGSEA. In nucleotides, the CDR3 is TGCAGCGCAGGGACAGTACGGGGTGGCTACACCTTC. Amino acid sequence: CSAGTVRGGYTF.

This chain links TRBV6-5 with TRBJ1-5; D is ambiguous. The CDR3 has 14 amino acids. V gave up 7 bases and J gave up 0 bases, with 10 bases separating them. Germline-derived CDR1 and CDR2 are MNHEY and SVGAGI. The CDR3 region has the DNA TGTGCCAGCAATTCGGGGAGTAGCAATCAGCCCCAGCATTTT. Residues: CASNSGSSNQPQHF.

The chain links TRBV19 to TRBJ1-2; 8 positions agree with TRBD1. Losses at the gene ends were 8 bases for V and 4 bases for J; bases not matched to a gene: 18. Germline lookup yields CDR1 LNHDA and CDR2 SQIVND (reference sequence). The CDR3 spans 17 residues. The CDR3 loop reads CASSPQGATRLGYGYTF. CDR3 in DNA: TGTGCCAGTTCCCCGCAGGGGGCGACGAGGTTAGGCTATGGCTACACCTTC.

The gene calls are TRBV28 and TRBJ2-3, with D unclear. The CDR3 spans 12 residues. Germline V lookup: CDR1 MDHEN, CDR2 SYDVKM. Deletions cut 3 bases from V and 5 bases from J, with 6 bases between. CDR3 region: CASSLILDTQYF. The CDR3 DNA follows: TGTGCCAGCAGTTTGATACTAGATACGCAGTATTTT. Complete variable domain (other parts from reference TRBV28 and TRBJ2-3): DVKVTQSSRYLVKRTGEKVFLECVQDMDHENMFWYRQDPGLGLRLIYFSYDVKMKEKGDIPEGYSVSREKKERFSLILESASTNQTSMYLCASSLILDTQYFGPGTRLTVL.

This clone was observed a handful of times. The chain combines TRBV5-1 with TRBJ2-7; TRBD2 might be the D (7 bases). The CDR3 is 14 residues long. CDR1 is SGHRS and CDR2 is YFSETQ in the germline V gene. V lost 1 base and J lost 3, with 11 bases in between. CDR3 DNA sequence: TGCGCCAGCAGCTTGACAGGGAGGGACTACGAGCAGTACTTC. Translated: CASSLTGRDYEQYF.

This chain joins TRBV5-1 and TRBJ2-1, with 8 bases that match TRBD2. V lost 3 bases, J lost 0 bases, and 5 bases stayed unmatched. The CDR3 totals 16 residues. Germline assignment: CDR1 SGHRS and CDR2 YFSETQ. The CDR3 coding sequence is TGCGCCAGCAGCTCGGTAGCGGGAAGCTCCTACAATGAGCAGTTCTTC. It encodes CASSSVAGSSYNEQFF.

This clone was found once. The chain uses TRBV24-1 and TRBJ1-5; no clear D. This CDR3 has 14 residues. The V gene lost 3 bases and the J gene lost 3 bases, with 8 bases spanning the gap. Germline CDR1 reads KGHDR; CDR2 reads SFDVKD. The CDR3 nucleotides are TGTGCCACCAGTGATAACAGATTCAATCAGCCCCAGCATTTT. This translates into CATSDNRFNQPQHF.

This chain links TRBV5-6 with TRBJ1-2, with D uncertain. The V end lost 3 bases, the J end lost 7 bases, and 16 bases lay between the germline ends. The CDR3 spans 14 residues. CDR1 is SGHDT, CDR2 YYEEEE, per germline. This chain's CDR3 is CASSSPARGGGYTF. CDR3 nucleotide sequence: TGTGCCAGCAGCTCACCTGCGCGGGGTGGTGGCTACACCTTC.

The J gene is TRBJ1-5, the V gene TRBV29-1; D gene uncertain. The length of the CDR3 is 14 residues. The germline gives CDR1 SQVTM, CDR2 ANQGSEA. The V end was cut by 6 bases, the J end by 0 bases, with 12 bases between. Written as DNA, the CDR3 is TGCAGCGTCGCGGGTGGCTTTAGCAATCAGCCCCAGCATTTT. It codes for CSVAGGFSNQPQHF.

The chain carries TRBV6-6 and TRBJ2-3; 11 nucleotides line up with TRBD2. The CDR3 has 16 residues. The V gene's germline CDR1 is MNHNY and CDR2 SVGAGI (reference sequence). Unmatched junction bases numbered 9, after V lost 5 bases and J lost 5 bases. DNA for the CDR3: TGTGCCAGCAGTATAATTAGCGGGAGGGCTGAAGATACGCAGTATTTT. This codes for CASSIISGRAEDTQYF.

In this sample, this clone turned up a few times. This chain uses TRBV12-5 with TRBJ2-5; 11 positions match TRBD2. Germline values: CDR1 LGHNT, CDR2 FRNRAP. There are 16 residues in the CDR3. V was pared by 5 bases and J by 3 bases, with 8 bases of the junction left unmatched. CDR3 region: CASGPGLADVKETQYF. The CDR3 DNA follows: TGTGCTAGTGGTCCGGGACTAGCGGATGTGAAAGAGACCCAGTACTTC. The full variable domain, completed using reference TRBV12-5 and TRBJ2-5, is DARVTQTPRHKVTEMGQEVTMRCQPILGHNTVFWYRQTMMQGLELLAYFRNRAPLDDSGMPKDRFSAEMPDATLATLKIQPSEPRDSAVYFCASGPGLADVKETQYFGPGTRLLVL.

This chain connects TRBV7-8 to TRBJ1-2; D unclear. The ends were cut back, 5 bases at V and 7 bases at J, with 20 bases in the middle. This CDR3 has 15 amino acids. Germline-derived CDR1 and CDR2 are SGHVS and FQNEAQ. CDR3 sequence reads: CASSRTGKSFGGYTF. CDR3 in DNA: TGTGCCAGCAGCCGGACCGGGAAGTCCTTTGGTGGCTACACCTTC. Based on the CDR3 plus reference TRBV7-8 and TRBJ1-2, the full variable domain is GAGVSQSPRYKVAKRGQDVALRCDPISGHVSLFWYQQALGQGPEFLTYFQNEAQLDKSGLPSDRFFAERPEGSVSTLKIQRTQQEDSAVYLCASSRTGKSFGGYTFGSGTRLTVV.

The chain is built from TRBV7-3 and TRBJ1-1, with unresolved D. V dropped 3 bases and J dropped 6 bases, with 11 bases sitting between them. The CDR3 contains 13 residues. CDR1 is SGHTA and CDR2 is FQGTGA in the germline V gene. The CDR3 bases are TGTGCCAGCAGCTTCTCTACGATCTCTGAAGCTTTCTTT. Protein sequence: CASSFSTISEAFF.

The chain employs TRBV11-3 and TRBJ2-7; TRBD2 might be the D (6 bases). The germline gives CDR1 SGHNT, CDR2 YENEEA. The CDR3 length is 14 residues. V lost 5 bases to trimming and J lost 3 bases, with 14 bases between them. CDR3 nucleotides: TGTGCCAGCAGCCCGGAGGGACTTCTCTACGAGCAGTACTTC. Translated, it gives CASSPEGLLYEQYF.

The table lists this clone with a count of one. CDR3 protein: CASSVGSSDNIQYF. CDR3 DNA sequence: TGTGCCAGCAGCGTCGGGTCCAGCGACAACATTCAGTACTTC. The gene calls are TRBV9 and TRBJ2-4; D uncertain. Germline CDR1 is SGDLS and CDR2 is YYNGEE. V was clipped by 2 bases and J by 7 bases, with 13 bases between them. The CDR3 has 14 amino acids.

This chain links TRBV5-1 with TRBJ2-1; 9 bases agree with TRBD2. Germline CDR1 and CDR2: SGHRS and YFSETQ. The ends lost 0 bases at V and 0 bases at J; junction bases unmatched: 1. The CDR3 is 16 residues long. The CDR3 protein is CASSLGSGSSYNEQFF. The DNA of the CDR3 is TGCGCCAGCAGCTTGGGTAGCGGGAGCTCCTACAATGAGCAGTTCTTC.